This T cell receptor beta chain was observed in a study of T-cell reconstitution after alpha-beta-depleted transplantation in children. As it was prepared, the TCRbeta library received unique molecular identifiers. A single record per CDR3 protein comes from TCRdb applying MiXCR to the PCR reads. This sample has more than 550,000 distinct CDR3 sequences, with approximately 10% found just once. V was pared by 3 bases and J by 0 bases, with 9 bases between. There are 15 residues in the CDR3. Germline CDR1 reads KGHSH; CDR2 reads LQKENI. This clonotype showed up just a few times. The sequencing used PBMCs from the stem cell graft donor, collected from the stem cell graft. This chain links TRBV18 with TRBJ2-1; D gene uncertain. This TCR was sampled from a human donor who donated a stem cell graft to a child with acute myeloid leukemia. CDR3 coding DNA: TGTGCCAGCTCACCCCGCAGGAGCTCCTACAATGAGCAGTTCTTC. Translation: CASSPRRSSYNEQFF.